A single sample gave rise to the 17 T cell receptor beta chains below, sequenced in a study of cytomegalovirus exposure and HLA in healthy donors. The PCR had 60 Vbeta and 13 Jbeta primers. The method was immunoSEQ multiplex PCR; TCRdb's version includes in-frame clones alone and lacks a portion of them. This table holds 150,000 to 200,000 clones, roughly 87% found once. The sequencing input was PBMCs. These TCRs come from a girl under three years old in good health and CMV-seronegative.

CDR3 sequence: CASRDSLPYNEQFF. The DNA for the CDR3 is TGTGCCAGCCGGGACAGCTTACCATACAATGAGCAGTTCTTC. The chain carries TRBV18 and TRBJ2-1, with 7 bases lining up with TRBD1. The CDR3 contains 14 residues. With 8 bases clipped from V and 4 bases from J, the junction kept 8 bases outside the gene matches. Germline V gives CDR1 KGHSH, CDR2 LQKENI.

The rearrangement links TRBV18 to TRBJ2-5; D might be TRBD1 (6 bases). CDR3 size: 17 residues. Germline CDR1 reads KGHSH; CDR2 reads LQKENI. Trimming removed 1 base at V and 2 bases at J, with 17 bases between. CDR3 sequence: CASSPRIRGRGQETQYF. The CDR3, as DNA: TGTGCCAGCTCACCACGGATCAGGGGACGAGGGCAAGAGACCCAGTACTTC.

The chain couples TRBV5-1 to TRBJ2-3; TRBD2 agrees at 7 bases. Trimming removed 5 bases from V and 2 bases from J; junction bases left unmatched: 5. CDR1 and CDR2 (germline): SGHRS, YFSETQ. CDR3 length: 14 residues. CDR3 region: CASSAGLNTDTQYF. The CDR3 DNA follows: TGCGCCAGCAGTGCGGGACTAAACACAGATACGCAGTATTTT.

To note about this clone: Other DNA sequences of this sample code for an identical CDR3. This sequence joins TRBV6-5 and TRBJ2-7; possible D gene TRBD2, 5 bases. The V gene lost 0 bases and the J gene lost 0 bases, with 9 bases spanning the gap. This CDR3 contains 15 residues. From germline, CDR1 is MNHEY and CDR2 SVGAGI. CDR3 region: CASSYSRGFSYEQYF. The CDR3 DNA follows: TGTGCCAGCAGTTACTCTCGGGGTTTCTCCTACGAGCAGTACTTC.

J is TRBJ2-1 and V is TRBV9; TRBD2 matches 14 bases. The trim removed 2 bases at V and 5 bases at J, leaving 6 bases unmatched. The CDR3 runs 17 residues. Germline V gives CDR1 SGDLS, CDR2 YYNGEE. This CDR3 is CASSVGTSGGLNNEQFF. The CDR3 DNA follows: TGTGCCAGCAGCGTCGGGACTAGCGGGGGCCTTAACAATGAGCAGTTCTTC. Complete variable domain (other parts from reference TRBV9 and TRBJ2-1): DSGVTQTPKHLITATGQRVTLRCSPRSGDLSVYWYQQSLDQGLQFLIQYYNGEERAKGNILERFSAQQFPDLHSELNLSSLELGDSALYFCASSVGTSGGLNNEQFFGPGTRLTVL.

This chain joins TRBV4-2 and TRBJ2-3, with 7 bases lining up with TRBD1. Germline CDR1 reads LGHNA; CDR2 reads YNFKEQ. V shed 0 bases, J shed 1 base, and the junction held 13 bases outside the gene matches. There are 19 residues in the CDR3. The CDR3 DNA sequence: TGTGCCAGCAGCCAAGATGTTGAGGTCGGTCAGGGGGGCACAGATACGCAGTATTTT. Protein: CASSQDVEVGQGGTDTQYF.

The genes are TRBV9 and TRBJ2-7; D is possibly TRBD2 (6 bases). Trimming pared 2 bases from V and 6 bases from J, leaving 9 bases between. The CDR3 sequence is 12 residues long. Per germline, CDR1 SGDLS and CDR2 YYNGEE. As DNA, the CDR3 is TGTGCCAGCAGCGTGGGACTTGGCGAGCAGTACTTC. It codes for CASSVGLGEQYF.

The V and J genes are TRBV5-6 and TRBJ2-2; possibly TRBD2 for D (6 bases). Trimming removed 4 bases at V and 1 base at J, with 17 bases between. The germline V gene encodes CDR1 SGHDT and CDR2 YYEEEE. The CDR3 loop spans 17 amino acids. This chain's CDR3 is CASSGFRDSRNTGELFF. The CDR3 DNA follows: TGTGCCAGCAGCGGATTCCGGGACTCCCGGAACACCGGGGAGCTGTTTTTT.

The chain uses TRBV29-1 and TRBJ2-2; 7 nucleotides align to TRBD1. Germline CDR1 is SQVTM and CDR2 is ANQGSEA. With 6 bases clipped from V and 3 bases from J, the junction kept 7 bases outside the gene matches. The CDR3 sequence is 14 residues long. The CDR3 reads CSVSDRDDTGELFF. CDR3 nucleotides: TGCAGCGTGTCCGACAGGGATGACACCGGGGAGCTGTTTTTT.

A word on this clone: The junction does not match germline at one end; this may be a read error. V gene TRBV7-9 combines with J gene TRBJ1-1, with D possibly matching TRBD1 (5 bases). Germline CDR1 SEHNR, CDR2 FQNEAQ (reference sequence). The CDR3 consists of 11 residues. The CDR3 here is CSSSLQVDPFF. For the CDR3, the DNA is TGTTCCAGCAGCTTACAGGTTGACCCTTTCTTT.

The chain carries TRBV5-5 and TRBJ1-6; the match to TRBD1 covers 7 bases. Germline V gene lookup returns CDR1 SGHKS and CDR2 YYEKEE (reference sequence). V trimming: 3 bases; J trimming: 9 bases; junction bases outside the gene matches: 6. The CDR3 is 14 amino acids. The CDR3 spells CASSWDRGISPLHF. CDR3 nucleotides: TGTGCCAGCAGCTGGGACAGAGGGATTTCACCCCTCCACTTT.

The CDR3, as DNA: TGTGCCAGCAGCTTACTAGCGGGGGGCTCCTACGAGCAGTACTTC. Translation gives CASSLLAGGSYEQYF. The chain couples TRBV7-3 to TRBJ2-7; 11 bases match TRBD2. Germline CDR1 SGHTA, CDR2 FQGTGA. Germline trimming cut 2 bases from V and 0 bases from J; bases unmatched to any gene: 0. This CDR3 has 15 residues.

The rearrangement uses TRBV27 and TRBJ1-5, with D possibly matching TRBD1 (5 bases). Trimming removed 6 bases at V and 3 bases at J, with 9 bases between. There are 13 residues in the CDR3. Germline V CDR1 and CDR2: MNHEY, SMNVEV (reference sequence). The chain's CDR3 is CASSRVSNQPQHF. The DNA for the CDR3 is TGTGCCAGCAGCAGGGTCTCCAATCAGCCCCAGCATTTT.

V gene TRBV7-9 combines with J gene TRBJ2-7; 9 bases map to TRBD2. The CDR3 covers 16 residues. Germline V gene sequence: CDR1 SEHNR, CDR2 FQNEAQ (reference sequence). J gave up 5 bases and V 1 base, and 9 bases lay outside the gene matches. CDR3 DNA: TGTGCCAGCAGCTTAGGTGGGACTAGCATAACCGACGAGCAGTACTTC. It is translated as CASSLGGTSITDEQYF.

The rearrangement links TRBV7-6 to TRBJ1-1, with TRBD1 identical over 7 bases. Trimming took 5 bases from V and 3 from J; bases not matched to a gene: 3. This CDR3 is 13 amino acids long. From germline, CDR1 is SGHVS and CDR2 FNYEAQ. The CDR3, as DNA: TGTGCCAGCAGCCAGGGACAGTACACTGAAGCTTTCTTT. Its translation is CASSQGQYTEAFF.

In its sample, this clone was seen once. The chain recombines TRBV4-2 with TRBJ2-5; 13 nucleotides align to TRBD2. Trimming at V came to 3 bases and at J to 4 bases, leaving 8 bases not matched to a gene. The CDR3 has 17 amino acids. Germline CDR1 LGHNA, CDR2 YNFKEQ. The CDR3 sequence is CASSQRTSGSLGETQYF. The CDR3 DNA sequence: TGTGCCAGCAGCCAGCGGACTAGCGGGAGTTTAGGAGAGACCCAGTACTTC.

The J gene is TRBJ2-1, the V gene TRBV5-4; TRBD1 matches at 11 bases. Per germline, CDR1 SGHNT and CDR2 YYREEE (reference sequence). The CDR3 covers 15 residues. V trimming: 5 bases; J trimming: 8 bases; junction bases outside the gene matches: 9. CDR3 DNA sequence: TGTGCCAGCAGATTCCGGGACAGGGGGAGGGATGAGCAGTTCTTC. Protein product: CASRFRDRGRDEQFF.